This T cell receptor (beta chain) originates from a study of cytotoxic CD8 clonotypes in ibrutinib-treated CLL. Study-wide context: Following treatment for a median approximately 12 months, range 6 to 36, response samples were then taken.

Produced via immunoSEQ multiplex PCR; TCRdb's table is partial and in-frame only. The repertoire includes 65,000 to 80,000 clones, roughly 83% of them detected once, and about 36% sits in the top ten. The CDR3 is 13 residues long. Unmatched junction bases numbered 3, after V lost 4 bases and J lost 3 bases. Germline CDR1 is SGHKS and CDR2 is YYEKEE (reference sequence). For TCR beta libraries, around 2 micrograms of genomic DNA were obtained from cryopreserved PBMCs. Sequenced here: PBMCs, sampled after 24 months of ibrutinib treatment. The sequence came from a human donor with chronic lymphocytic leukemia. V is TRBV5-5 and J is TRBJ1-2, with 7 bases aligning to TRBD1. CDR3 sequence (DNA): TGTGCCAGCAGCCCGGGACAGCACTATGGCTACACCTTC. Translating it yields CASSPGQHYGYTF. Filled out from reference TRBV5-5 and TRBJ1-2, the complete variable domain reads DAGVTQSPTHLIKTRGQQVTLRCSPISGHKSVSWYQQVLGQGPQFIFQYYEKEERGRGNFPDRFSARQFPNYSSELNVNALLLGDSALYLCASSPGQHYGYTFGSGTRLTVV.